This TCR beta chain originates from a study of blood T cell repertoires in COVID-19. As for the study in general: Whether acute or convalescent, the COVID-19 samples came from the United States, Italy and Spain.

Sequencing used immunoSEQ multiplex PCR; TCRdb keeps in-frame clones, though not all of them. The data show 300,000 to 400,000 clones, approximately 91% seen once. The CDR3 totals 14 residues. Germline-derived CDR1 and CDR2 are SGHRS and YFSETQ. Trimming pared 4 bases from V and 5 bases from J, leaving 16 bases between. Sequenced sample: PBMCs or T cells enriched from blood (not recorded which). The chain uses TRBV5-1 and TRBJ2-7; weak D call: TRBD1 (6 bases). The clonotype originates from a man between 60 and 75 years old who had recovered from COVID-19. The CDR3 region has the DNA TGCGCCAGCAGCGCCCGGTCGTGGGACAACGAGCAGTACTTC. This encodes CASSARSWDNEQYF.